This T cell receptor (beta chain) was captured in a study of neoadjuvant anti-PD-1 for oral cavity cancer. Study overall: Non-progressing patients received a fourth nivolumab dose near day 43, then surgery on days 50-56. General observations from the study: Treg/Th17 ratio rose with pretreatment blood and fell with post-treatment tumor TCRbeta clonality. Each response group had just a few patients in TCR analyses.

Time point here: after neoadjuvant nivolumab, at surgical resection. Patients had newly diagnosed, untreated stage II-IVA oral cavity squamous cell carcinoma. V was clipped by 8 bases and J by 6 bases; unmatched bases: 14. There are 14 residues in the CDR3. Germline values: CDR1 GTSNPN, CDR2 SVGIG (reference sequence). Profiled with immunoSEQ multiplex PCR; TCRdb holds only in-frame clones, not every one. This table has 72,000 or so clones, less than 90% appearing once. This clone has just one count. Its antigen is not identified. The chain has TRBV30 and TRBJ2-3; 7 bases fit TRBD2. This clonotype originated in a person aged 40 to 85 with oral cavity squamous cell carcinoma. Sequences were derived from PBMCs, sampled after nivolumab (anti-PD-1) treatment. CDR3 sequence (DNA): TGTGCCCATGGACGGGGCGGGAGAGCGGATACGCAGTATTTT. Translated, it gives CAHGRGGRADTQYF.